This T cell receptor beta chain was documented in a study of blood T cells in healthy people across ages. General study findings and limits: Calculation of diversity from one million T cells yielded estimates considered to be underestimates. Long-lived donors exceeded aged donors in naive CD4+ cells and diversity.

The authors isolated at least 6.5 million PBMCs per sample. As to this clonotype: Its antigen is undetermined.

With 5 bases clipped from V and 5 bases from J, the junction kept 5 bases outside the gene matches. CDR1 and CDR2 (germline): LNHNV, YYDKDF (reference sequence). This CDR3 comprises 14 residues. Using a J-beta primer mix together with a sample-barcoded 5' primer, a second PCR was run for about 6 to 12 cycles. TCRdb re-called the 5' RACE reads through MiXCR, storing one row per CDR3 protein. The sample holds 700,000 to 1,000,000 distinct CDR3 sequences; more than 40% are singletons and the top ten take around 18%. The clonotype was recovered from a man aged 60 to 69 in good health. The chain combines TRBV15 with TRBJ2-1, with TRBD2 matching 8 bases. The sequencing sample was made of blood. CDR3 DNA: TGTGCCACCAGCGGTCGCGGGGGGAACAATGAGCAGTTCTTC. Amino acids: CATSGRGGNNEQFF.